This T cell receptor (beta chain) was captured in a study of Ad26.COV2.S vaccination and SARS-CoV-2 variants. In the study overall: Participants got Ad26.COV2.S intramuscularly, once or twice 56 days apart.

Regarding the study as a whole: Possible underestimation of total T cell responses by the TCR breadth and depth analyses was noted.

V was pared by 6 bases and J by 7 bases, with 9 bases between. The length of the CDR3 is 11 residues. This table comes from immunoSEQ multiplex PCR, and its TCRdb copy is limited to in-frame clones, with some not included. The sample has roughly 350,000 clones; 70% to 90% are singletons. This clone was observed a single time. Its antigen is unknown. Indicated treatment: approximately 18 received Ad26.COV2.S at low or high dose, single or two shots; about 5 received placebo; per-sample allocation not given. Repertoires come from day 63 after the first vaccine or placebo injection. The donor's status was that of an adult aged 18-55 years in Boston.

J is TRBJ1-2 and V is TRBV12-3 or TRBV12-4, with D unresolved. The sequenced sample was peripheral blood, obtained in a trial of Ad26.COV2.S vaccine versus placebo. This receptor was identified in a person between 18 and 59 years old who received the Ad26.COV2.S COVID-19 vaccine or a placebo. CDR3 sequence reads: CASRGSRGYTF. DNA for the CDR3: TGTGCCAGCAGAGGAAGTCGTGGCTACACCTTC.